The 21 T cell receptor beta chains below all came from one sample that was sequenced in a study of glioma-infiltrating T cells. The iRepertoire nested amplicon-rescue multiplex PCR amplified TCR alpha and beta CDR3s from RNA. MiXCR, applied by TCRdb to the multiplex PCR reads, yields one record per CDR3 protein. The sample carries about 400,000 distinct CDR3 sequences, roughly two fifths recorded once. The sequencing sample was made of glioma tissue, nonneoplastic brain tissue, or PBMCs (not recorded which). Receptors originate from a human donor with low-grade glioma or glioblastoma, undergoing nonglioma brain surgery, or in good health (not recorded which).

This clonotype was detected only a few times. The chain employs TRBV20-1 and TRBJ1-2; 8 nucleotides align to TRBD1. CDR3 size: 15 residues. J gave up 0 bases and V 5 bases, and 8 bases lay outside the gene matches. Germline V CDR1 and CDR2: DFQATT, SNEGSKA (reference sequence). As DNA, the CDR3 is TGCAGTGCTCGCCACGACAGGGGTGCTAACTATGGCTACACCTTC. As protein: CSARHDRGANYGYTF.

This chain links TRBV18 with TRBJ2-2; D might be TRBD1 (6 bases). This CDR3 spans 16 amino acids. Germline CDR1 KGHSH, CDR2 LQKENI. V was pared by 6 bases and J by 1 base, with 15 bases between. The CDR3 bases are TGTGCCAGCTCTCCGTTGGACAGCTTGAACACCGGGGAGCTGTTTTTT. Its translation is CASSPLDSLNTGELFF.

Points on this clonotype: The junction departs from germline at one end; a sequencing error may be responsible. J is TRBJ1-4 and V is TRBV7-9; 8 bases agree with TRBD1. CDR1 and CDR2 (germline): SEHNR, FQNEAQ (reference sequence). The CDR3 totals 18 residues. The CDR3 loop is CASSSRGGAGGAWEKPFF. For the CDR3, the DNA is TGTGCCAGCAGCTCTAGAGGGGGGGCAGGGGGCGCTTGGGAAAAACCGTTTTTT.

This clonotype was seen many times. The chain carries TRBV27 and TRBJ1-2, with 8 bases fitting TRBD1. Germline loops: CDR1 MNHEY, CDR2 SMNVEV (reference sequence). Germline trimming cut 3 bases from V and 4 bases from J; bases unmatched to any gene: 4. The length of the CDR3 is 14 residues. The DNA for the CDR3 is TGTGCCAGCAGTTTTTCGGACAGGGTCTATGGCTACACCTTC. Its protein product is CASSFSDRVYGYTF.

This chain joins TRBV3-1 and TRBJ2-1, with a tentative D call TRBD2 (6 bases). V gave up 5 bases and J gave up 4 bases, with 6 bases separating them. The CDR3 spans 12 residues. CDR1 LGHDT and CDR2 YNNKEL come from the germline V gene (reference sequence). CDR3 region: CASSGGYNEQFF. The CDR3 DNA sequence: TGTGCCAGCAGCGGGGGGTACAATGAGCAGTTCTTC.

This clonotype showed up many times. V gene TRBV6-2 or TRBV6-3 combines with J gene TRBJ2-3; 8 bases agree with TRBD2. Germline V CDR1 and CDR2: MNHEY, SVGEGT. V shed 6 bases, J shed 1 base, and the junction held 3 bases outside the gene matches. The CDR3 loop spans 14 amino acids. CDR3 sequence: CASRERERTDTQYF. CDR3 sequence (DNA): TGTGCCAGCAGGGAGCGGGAGCGCACAGATACGCAGTATTTT.

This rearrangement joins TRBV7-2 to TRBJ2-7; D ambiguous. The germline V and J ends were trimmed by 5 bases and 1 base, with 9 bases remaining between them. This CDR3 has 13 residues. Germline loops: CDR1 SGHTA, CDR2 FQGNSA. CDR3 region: CASSPWESYEQYF. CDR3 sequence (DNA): TGTGCCAGCAGCCCGTGGGAATCCTACGAGCAGTACTTC.

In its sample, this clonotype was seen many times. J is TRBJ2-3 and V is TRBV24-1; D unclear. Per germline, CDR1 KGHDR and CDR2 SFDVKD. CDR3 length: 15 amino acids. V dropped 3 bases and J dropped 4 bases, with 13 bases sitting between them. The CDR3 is CATSDQGRVPDTQYF. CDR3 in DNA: TGTGCCACCAGTGATCAAGGCCGAGTACCAGATACGCAGTATTTT.

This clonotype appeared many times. CDR3 nucleotides: TGTGCCAGCAGGTCCGGGACACAGCTCGACGAGCAGTACTTC. Translated, it gives CASRSGTQLDEQYF. The chain joins TRBV28 to TRBJ2-7; maybe TRBD1 (6 bases). Germline V lookup: CDR1 MDHEN, CDR2 SYDVKM. This CDR3 region has 14 residues. V was shortened by 6 bases and J by 5 bases, with 17 bases between the two germline ends.

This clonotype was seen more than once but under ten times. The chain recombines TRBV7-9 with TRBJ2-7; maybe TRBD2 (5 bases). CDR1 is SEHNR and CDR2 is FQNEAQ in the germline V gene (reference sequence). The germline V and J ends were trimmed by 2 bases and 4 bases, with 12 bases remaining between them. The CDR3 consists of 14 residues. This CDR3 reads CASSLWARGYEQYF. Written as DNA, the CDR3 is TGTGCCAGCAGCTTATGGGCTCGGGGTTACGAGCAGTACTTC.

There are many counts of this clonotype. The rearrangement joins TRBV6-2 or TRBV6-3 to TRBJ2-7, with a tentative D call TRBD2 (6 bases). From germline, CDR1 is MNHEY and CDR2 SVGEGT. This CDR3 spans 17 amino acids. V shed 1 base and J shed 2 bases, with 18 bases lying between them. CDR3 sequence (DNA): TGTGCCAGCAGTTACTACCCGGGGCCCGGAGGGACCTACGAGCAGTACTTC. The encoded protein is CASSYYPGPGGTYEQYF.

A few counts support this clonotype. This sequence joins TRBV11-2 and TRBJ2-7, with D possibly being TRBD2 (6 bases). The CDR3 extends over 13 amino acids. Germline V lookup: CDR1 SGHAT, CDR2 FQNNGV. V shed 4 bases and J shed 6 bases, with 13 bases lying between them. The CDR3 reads CASSSLTSPEQYF. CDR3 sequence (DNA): TGTGCCAGCAGCTCTTTGACTAGTCCCGAGCAGTACTTC.

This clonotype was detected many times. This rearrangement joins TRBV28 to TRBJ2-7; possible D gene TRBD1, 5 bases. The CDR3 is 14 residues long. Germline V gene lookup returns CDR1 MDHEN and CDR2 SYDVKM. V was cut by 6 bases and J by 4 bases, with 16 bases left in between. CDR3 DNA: TGTGCCAGCAGCCCCAGGGTAAACCCATACGAGCAGTACTTC. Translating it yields CASSPRVNPYEQYF.

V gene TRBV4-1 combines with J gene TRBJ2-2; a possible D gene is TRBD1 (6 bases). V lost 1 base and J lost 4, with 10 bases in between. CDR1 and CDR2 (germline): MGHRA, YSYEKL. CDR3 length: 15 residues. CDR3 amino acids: CASSQVQGPTGELFF. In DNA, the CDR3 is TGCGCCAGCAGCCAAGTTCAGGGGCCCACCGGGGAGCTGTTTTTT.

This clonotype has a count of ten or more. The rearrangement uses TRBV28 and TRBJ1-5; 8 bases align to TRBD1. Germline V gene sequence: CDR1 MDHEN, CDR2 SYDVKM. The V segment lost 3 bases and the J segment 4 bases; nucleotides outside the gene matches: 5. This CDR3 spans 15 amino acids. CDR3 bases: TGTGCCAGCAGTTTCGCGGACAGGGCGAATCAGCCCCAGCATTTT. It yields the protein CASSFADRANQPQHF.

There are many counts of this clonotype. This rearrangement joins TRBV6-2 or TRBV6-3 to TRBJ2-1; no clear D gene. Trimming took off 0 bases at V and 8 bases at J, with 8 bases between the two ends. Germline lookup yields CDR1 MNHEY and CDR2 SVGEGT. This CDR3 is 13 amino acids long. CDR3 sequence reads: CASSYSNGDEQFF. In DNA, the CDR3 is TGTGCCAGCAGTTACTCGAACGGCGATGAGCAGTTCTTC.

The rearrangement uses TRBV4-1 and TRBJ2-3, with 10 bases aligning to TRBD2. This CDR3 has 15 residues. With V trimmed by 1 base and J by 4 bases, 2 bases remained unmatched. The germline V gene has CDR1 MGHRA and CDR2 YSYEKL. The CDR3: CASSQASGSSDTQYF. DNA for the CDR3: TGCGCCAGCAGCCAAGCTAGCGGGAGCTCAGATACGCAGTATTTT.

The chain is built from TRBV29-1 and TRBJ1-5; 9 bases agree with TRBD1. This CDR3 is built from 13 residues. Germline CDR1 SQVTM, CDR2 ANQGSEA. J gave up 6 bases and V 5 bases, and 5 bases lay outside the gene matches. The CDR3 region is CSVRDRESQPQHF. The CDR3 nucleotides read TGCAGCGTTAGGGACAGGGAAAGTCAGCCCCAGCATTTT.

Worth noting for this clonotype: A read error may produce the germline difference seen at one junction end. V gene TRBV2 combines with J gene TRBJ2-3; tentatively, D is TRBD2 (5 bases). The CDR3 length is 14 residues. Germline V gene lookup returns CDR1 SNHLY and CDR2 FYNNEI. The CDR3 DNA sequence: TGTGCCAGCAGAGCAGCGGCTAGCACAGATACGCAGTGTTTT. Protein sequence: CASRAAASTDTQCF.

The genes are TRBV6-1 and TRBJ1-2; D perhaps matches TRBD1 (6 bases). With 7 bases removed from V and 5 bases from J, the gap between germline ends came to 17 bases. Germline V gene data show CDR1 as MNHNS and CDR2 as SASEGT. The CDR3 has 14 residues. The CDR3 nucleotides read TGTGCCAGCAATGTCGGGGGCCAGGGATATGGCTACACCTTC. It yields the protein CASNVGGQGYGYTF.

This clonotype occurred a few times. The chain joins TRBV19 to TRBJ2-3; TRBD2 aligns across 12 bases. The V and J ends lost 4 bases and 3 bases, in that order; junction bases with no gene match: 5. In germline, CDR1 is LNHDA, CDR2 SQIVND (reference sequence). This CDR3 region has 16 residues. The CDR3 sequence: CASSKLAGGLTDTQYF. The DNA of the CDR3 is TGTGCCAGTAGTAAACTAGCGGGAGGACTTACAGATACGCAGTATTTT.